This T cell receptor beta chain derives from a study of technical replicates of blood from several donors. This CDR3 comprises 13 residues. Germline V gives CDR1 SGHDN, CDR2 FVKESK. Trimming removed 0 bases from V and 4 bases from J, with 6 bases in between. This clone was detected only a few times. TCRdb keeps only in-frame clones here, not all; method: immunoSEQ multiplex PCR. This table has almost 90,000 clones, roughly 94% appearing once. The gene calls are TRBV14 and TRBJ1-2; a possible D gene is TRBD1 (5 bases). Sequencing was performed on T cells isolated from PBMCs. This receptor was obtained from a human donor in good health. The CDR3, as DNA: TGTGCCAGCAGCCAAGATCAGGGCTATGGCTACACCTTC. It is translated as CASSQDQGYGYTF.